This T cell receptor beta chain was found in a study of siplizumab effects on memory and regulatory T cells. Germline CDR1 reads MNHEY; CDR2 reads SVGAGI. This CDR3 has 15 residues. V gave up 1 base and J gave up 3 bases; unmatched junction bases: 4. Profiled with immunoSEQ multiplex PCR; TCRdb holds only in-frame clones, not every one. This sample carries more than 90,000 clones, approximately 91% of them seen once, and the ten largest clones take around 11%. This sequence originates from a human donor in good health. V is TRBV6-5 and J is TRBJ2-7; 9 bases align to TRBD2. Material for sequencing was non-Treg CD4+ T cells sorted from blood. The CDR3 sequence: CASSYWGSGSYEQYF. The CDR3 DNA reads TGTGCCAGCAGTTACTGGGGTAGCGGGAGCTACGAGCAGTACTTC.